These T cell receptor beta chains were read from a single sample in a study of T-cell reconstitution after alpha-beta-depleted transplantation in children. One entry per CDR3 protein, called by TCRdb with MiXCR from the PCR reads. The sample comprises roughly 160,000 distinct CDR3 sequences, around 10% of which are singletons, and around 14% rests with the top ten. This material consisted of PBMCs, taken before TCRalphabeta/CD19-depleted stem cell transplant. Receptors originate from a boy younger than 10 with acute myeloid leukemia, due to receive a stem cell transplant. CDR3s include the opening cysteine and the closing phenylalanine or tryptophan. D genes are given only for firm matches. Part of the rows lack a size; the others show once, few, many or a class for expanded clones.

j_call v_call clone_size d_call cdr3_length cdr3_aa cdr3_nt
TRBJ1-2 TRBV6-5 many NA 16 CASSYSVLGGYYGYTF TGTGCCAGCAGTTACTCAGTCCTGGGGGGTTACTATGGCTACACCTTC
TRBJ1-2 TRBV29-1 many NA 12 CSVGSQNYGYTF TGCAGCGTTGGGTCCCAGAACTATGGCTACACCTTC
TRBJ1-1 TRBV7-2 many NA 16 CASSLGGGVGDTEAFF TGTGCCAGCAGCTTAGGCGGGGGCGTAGGTGACACTGAAGCTTTCTTT
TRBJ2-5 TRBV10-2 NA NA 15 CASKEGQTYQETQYF TGCGCCAGCAAGGAAGGACAGACGTACCAAGAGACCCAGTACTTC
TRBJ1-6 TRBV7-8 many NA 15 CASSSTPWADSPLHF TGTGCCAGCAGCTCTACCCCATGGGCAGATTCACCCCTCCACTTT
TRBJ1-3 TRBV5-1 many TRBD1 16 CASSLWGQGSGNTIYF TGCGCCAGCAGCTTGTGGGGACAGGGTTCGGGAAACACCATATATTTT
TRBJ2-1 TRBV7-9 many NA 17 CASSNRDPQSDYNEQFF TGTGCCAGCAGCAACCGGGATCCACAATCTGATTACAATGAGCAGTTCTTC
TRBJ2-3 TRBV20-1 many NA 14 CSARTGAPLDTQYF TGCAGTGCTAGGACGGGCGCGCCGTTAGATACGCAGTATTTT
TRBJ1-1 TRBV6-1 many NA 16 CASSEYWVTMNTEAFF TGTGCCAGCAGTGAATACTGGGTAACTATGAACACTGAAGCTTTCTTT
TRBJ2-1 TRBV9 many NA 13 CASSAGVNNEQFF TGTGCCAGCAGCGCCGGGGTCAACAATGAGCAGTTCTTC
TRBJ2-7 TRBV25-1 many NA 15 CASSDFVVALDEQYF TGTGCCAGCAGTGACTTTGTTGTGGCCTTAGACGAGCAGTACTTC
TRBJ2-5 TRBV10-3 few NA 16 CAISESKGGPQETQYF TGTGCCATCAGTGAGTCGAAGGGCGGACCGCAAGAGACCCAGTACTTC
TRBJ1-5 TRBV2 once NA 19 CAICLVGPNEVYSNQPQHF TGTGCCATCTGTTTAGTGGGGCCCAACGAGGTCTATAGCAATCAGCCCCAGCATTTT
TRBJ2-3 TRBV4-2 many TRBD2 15 CASSHGGLVPDTQYF TGTGCCAGCAGCCATGGCGGACTAGTGCCAGATACGCAGTATTTT
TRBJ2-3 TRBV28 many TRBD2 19 CASSLFGLAGGPSTDTQYF TGTGCCAGCAGTTTATTCGGGCTAGCGGGAGGCCCTAGCACAGATACGCAGTATTTT
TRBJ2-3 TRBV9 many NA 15 CASSVGAGGTDTQYF TGTGCCAGCAGCGTAGGAGCGGGCGGCACAGATACGCAGTATTTT
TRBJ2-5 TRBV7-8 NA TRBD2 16 CASSAGLAGYAETQYF TGTGCCAGCAGCGCGGGACTAGCGGGATACGCGGAGACCCAGTACTTC
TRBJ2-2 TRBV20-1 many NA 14 CSARRGVGTGELFF TGCAGTGCTAGGAGGGGGGTGGGCACCGGGGAGCTGTTTTTT
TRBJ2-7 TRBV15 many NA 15 CATSIDRGTNYEQYF TGTGCCACCAGCATAGATAGGGGGACCAACTACGAGCAGTACTTC
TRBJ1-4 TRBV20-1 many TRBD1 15 CSARDPGTGGEKLFF TGCAGTGCTAGAGATCCCGGGACAGGAGGGGAAAAACTGTTTTTT
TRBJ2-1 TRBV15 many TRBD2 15 CATSREAGGRNEQFF TGTGCCACCAGCAGAGAGGCGGGAGGGCGGAATGAGCAGTTCTTC
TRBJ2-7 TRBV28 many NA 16 CVSRLGGGSGTYEQYF TGTGTCAGCAGACTCGGTGGAGGTAGCGGAACCTACGAGCAGTACTTC
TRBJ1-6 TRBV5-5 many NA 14 CASVFSQGISPLHF TGTGCCAGCGTTTTCAGTCAGGGAATATCACCCCTCCACTTT
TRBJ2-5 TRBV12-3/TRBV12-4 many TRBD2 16 CASSLGPTGGRETQYF TGTGCCAGCAGTTTGGGTCCCACGGGCGGGAGAGAGACCCAGTACTTC
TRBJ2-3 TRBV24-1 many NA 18 CATRDTSGNYASTDTQYF TGTGCCACCAGGGACACGAGCGGAAATTACGCTAGCACAGATACGCAGTATTTT
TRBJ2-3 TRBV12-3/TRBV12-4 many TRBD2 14 CASTSGGRTDTQYF TGTGCCAGCACCTCGGGAGGGAGAACAGATACGCAGTATTTT
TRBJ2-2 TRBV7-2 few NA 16 CASSRGQTINTGELFF TGTGCCAGCAGCCGGGGACAAACTATAAACACCGGGGAGCTGTTTTTT
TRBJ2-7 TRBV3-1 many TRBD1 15 CASSQIRTGGRGQYF TGTGCCAGCAGCCAGATTAGGACAGGGGGCCGGGGGCAGTACTTC
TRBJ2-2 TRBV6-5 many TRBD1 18 CASSYLFRTGKNTGELFF TGTGCCAGCAGTTACCTCTTCCGGACAGGGAAAAACACCGGGGAGCTGTTTTTT
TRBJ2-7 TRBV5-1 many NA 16 CASSSYGEGWTYEQYF TGCGCCAGCAGCTCCTACGGCGAGGGATGGACCTACGAGCAGTACTTC